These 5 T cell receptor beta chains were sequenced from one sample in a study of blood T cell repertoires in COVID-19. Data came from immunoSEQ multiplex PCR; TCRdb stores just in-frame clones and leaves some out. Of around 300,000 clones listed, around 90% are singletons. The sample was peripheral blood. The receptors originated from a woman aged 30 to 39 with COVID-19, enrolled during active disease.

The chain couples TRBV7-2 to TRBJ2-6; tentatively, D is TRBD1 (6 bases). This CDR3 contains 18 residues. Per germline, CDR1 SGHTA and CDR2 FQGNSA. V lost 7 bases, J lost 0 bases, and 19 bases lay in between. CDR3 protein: CASIPTRGAYSGANVLTF. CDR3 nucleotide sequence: TGTGCCAGCATCCCAACCAGGGGAGCCTACTCTGGGGCCAACGTCCTGACTTTC. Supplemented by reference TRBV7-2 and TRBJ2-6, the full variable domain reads GAGVSQSPSNKVTEKGKDVELRCDPISGHTALYWYRQSLGQGLEFLIYFQGNSAPDKSGLPSDRFSAERTGGSVSTLTIQRTQQEDSAVYLCASIPTRGAYSGANVLTFGAGSRLTVL.

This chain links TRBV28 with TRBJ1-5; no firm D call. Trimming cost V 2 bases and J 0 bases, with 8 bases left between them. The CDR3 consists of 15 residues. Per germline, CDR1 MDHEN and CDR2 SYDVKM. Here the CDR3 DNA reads TGTGCCAGCAGTTTAAGCAGGTATAGCAATCAGCCCCAGCATTTT. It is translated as CASSLSRYSNQPQHF.

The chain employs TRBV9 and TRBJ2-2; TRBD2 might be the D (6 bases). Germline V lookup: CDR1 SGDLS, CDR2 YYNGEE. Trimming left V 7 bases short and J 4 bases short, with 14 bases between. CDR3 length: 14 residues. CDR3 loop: CASSATSGTGELFF. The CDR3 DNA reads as TGTGCCAGCTCCGCGACTAGTGGCACCGGGGAGCTGTTTTTT. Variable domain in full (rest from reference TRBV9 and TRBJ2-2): DSGVTQTPKHLITATGQRVTLRCSPRSGDLSVYWYQQSLDQGLQFLIQYYNGEERAKGNILERFSAQQFPDLHSELNLSSLELGDSALYFCASSATSGTGELFFGEGSRLTVL.

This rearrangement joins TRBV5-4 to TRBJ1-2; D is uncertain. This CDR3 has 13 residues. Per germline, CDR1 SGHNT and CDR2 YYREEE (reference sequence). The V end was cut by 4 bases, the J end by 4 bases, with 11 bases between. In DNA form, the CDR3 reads TGTGCCAGCAGCGTTACAGCCACCTATGGCTACACCTTC. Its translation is CASSVTATYGYTF.

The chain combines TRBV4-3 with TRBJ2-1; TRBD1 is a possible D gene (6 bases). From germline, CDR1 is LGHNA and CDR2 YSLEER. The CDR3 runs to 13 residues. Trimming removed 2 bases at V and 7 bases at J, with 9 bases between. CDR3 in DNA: TGCGCCAGCAGCCAAATACAGGGAAATGAGCAGTTCTTC. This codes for CASSQIQGNEQFF.